These 11 T cell receptor beta chains were sequenced from one sample in a study of blood T cell repertoires in COVID-19. Method: immunoSEQ multiplex PCR; TCRdb's copy keeps in-frame clones and lacks some. The data contain tens of thousands of clones, around nine tenths of them singletons. Sequencing was done on a sample of peripheral blood. These receptors were obtained from a man in his forties or fifties with COVID-19, enrolled during active disease.

The V call is TRBV5-5, the J call TRBJ2-2; D not resolved. The CDR3 spans 13 residues. Germline-derived CDR1 and CDR2 are SGHKS and YYEKEE (reference sequence). Trimming took off 6 bases at V and 1 base at J, with 7 bases between the two ends. The CDR3 loop is CASMRMNTGELFF. The CDR3 DNA follows: TGTGCCAGCATGCGGATGAACACCGGGGAGCTGTTTTTT.

This clone was recorded only once. The chain uses TRBV12-3 or TRBV12-4 and TRBJ2-7; unclear D gene. Trimming took 3 bases from V and 3 from J, leaving 9 bases between them. The CDR3 totals 13 residues. CDR3 in amino acids: CASSFAERYEQYF. The CDR3 DNA follows: TGTGCCAGCAGTTTTGCGGAGCGCTACGAGCAGTACTTC.

CDR3 coding DNA: TGCGCCAGCAGCCCGGGCGGGGGGACGCCCCCCTACGAGCAGTACTTC. As protein: CASSPGGGTPPYEQYF. V gene TRBV4-1 combines with J gene TRBJ2-7; 8 nucleotides line up with TRBD2. Germline assignment: CDR1 MGHRA and CDR2 YSYEKL. Trimming took 4 bases from V and 2 from J; bases not matched to a gene: 10. The CDR3 loop spans 16 amino acids.

The chain carries TRBV15 and TRBJ2-1; 11 bases line up with TRBD2. The CDR3 contains 16 residues. The trim removed 4 bases at V and 5 bases at J, leaving 7 bases unmatched. The germline V gene has CDR1 LNHNV and CDR2 YYDKDF (reference sequence). Here the CDR3 DNA reads TGTGCCACCAGCACCGAAACTAGCGGGGGTGACAATGAGCAGTTCTTC. Encoded protein: CATSTETSGGDNEQFF.

This clone was observed a few times. V and J are TRBV2 and TRBJ1-1; D is unclear. Trimming left V 0 bases short and J 11 bases short, with 13 bases between. The CDR3 consists of 13 residues. Looked up from germline, CDR1 is SNHLY and CDR2 is FYNNEI. The CDR3, as DNA: TGTGCCAGCAGTGAAGCGCTATCCCACCTGGCTTTCTTT. Amino acid sequence: CASSEALSHLAFF.

V and J are TRBV5-1 and TRBJ2-5; D might be TRBD2 (6 bases). This CDR3 spans 14 amino acids. Trimming cost V 3 bases and J 2 bases, with 11 bases left between them. Per germline, CDR1 SGHRS and CDR2 YFSETQ. Here the CDR3 DNA reads TGCGCCAGCAGCTGGACGGGGGAGCAAGAGACCCAGTACTTC. Translated: CASSWTGEQETQYF.

The chain has TRBV6-5 and TRBJ1-3; the D gene is possibly TRBD1 (6 bases). This CDR3 has 15 residues. With 6 bases removed from V and 0 bases from J, the gap between germline ends came to 12 bases. Germline V lookup: CDR1 MNHEY, CDR2 SVGAGI. The CDR3: CASRATGSSGNTIYF. In DNA form, the CDR3 reads TGTGCCAGCAGGGCGACAGGTAGCTCTGGAAACACCATATATTTT.

The rearrangement joins TRBV5-6 to TRBJ1-5; 7 bases line up with TRBD1. Germline loops: CDR1 SGHDT, CDR2 YYEEEE. CDR3 length equals 12 residues. With V trimmed by 4 bases and J by 12 bases, 7 bases remained unmatched. The CDR3 nucleotides are TGTGCCAGCAGCAAGGGGACAGAGCGCCAGCATTTT. As protein: CASSKGTERQHF.

V is TRBV7-8 and J is TRBJ2-7; 8 positions agree with TRBD1. The J segment lost 4 bases and the V segment lost 8 bases, leaving 7 bases of the junction unmatched. CDR1 SGHVS and CDR2 FQNEAQ come from the germline V gene. The CDR3 runs 13 residues. The CDR3 DNA is TGTGCCAGCCACGGACAGGGCGAGTACGAGCAGTACTTC. Translation: CASHGQGEYEQYF.

CDR3 sequence reads: CASSFFGLAGGLYGYTF. DNA for the CDR3: TGTGCCAGCAGTTTCTTCGGGCTGGCAGGGGGATTATATGGCTACACCTTC. The V gene is TRBV28, the J gene TRBJ1-2, with 7 positions matching TRBD1. CDR1 is MDHEN, CDR2 SYDVKM, per germline. V was clipped by 3 bases and J by 5 bases; unmatched bases: 15. CDR3 length equals 17 residues.

The chain is built from TRBV15 and TRBJ2-1, with D tentatively TRBD2 (5 bases). The ends were cut back, 1 base at V and 3 bases at J, with 13 bases in the middle. The CDR3 covers 16 residues. The germline V gene has CDR1 LNHNV and CDR2 YYDKDF (reference sequence). CDR3 in amino acids: CATSRVGGSVYNEQFF. For the CDR3, the DNA is TGTGCCACCAGCAGAGTTGGAGGCTCGGTCTACAATGAGCAGTTCTTC.